This is a list of T cell receptor beta chains from one sample in a study of T cell repertoires in cytomegalovirus infection. One entry per CDR3 protein results from TCRdb running MiXCR on the reads. In the table there are 570,000 or so distinct CDR3 sequences, around two fifths of which are singletons. These receptors lack a known antigen. Sequencing used cultured PBMCs, obtained from culture after CMV antigen stimulation. The receptors derive from a human donor in good health (CMV status not recorded). Some clones in this sample may be carry-over from other donors' samples. The CDR3 runs from the conserved cysteine through the conserved F or W. The D gene is left open where the match is weak. Some rows mark clone size as missing; the rest say once, few, many or name a class of expanded clone.

>12|-|-|TRBJ1-5|TRBV6-2/TRBV6-3
CASSTANQPQHF
TGTGCCAGCAGCACCGCGAATCAGCCCCAGCATTTT
>19|TRBD2|-|TRBJ2-3|TRBV7-2
CASSLASISAGGPGYTQYF
TGTGCCAGCAGCTTAGCCTCAATTAGTGCGGGAGGGCCAGGTTATACGCAGTATTTT
>15|TRBD1|few|TRBJ1-2|TRBV19
CASTLETDRGRGYTF
TGTGCCAGTACCCTTGAAACCGACAGGGGAAGAGGCTACACCTTC
>13|-|-|TRBJ1-6|TRBV7-2
CASSLAPTGTLHF
TGTGCCAGCAGCTTAGCCCCTACGGGAACCCTCCACTTT
>17|-|-|TRBJ1-5|TRBV19
CASSITGTPVGNQPQHF
TGTGCCAGTAGTATTACCGGGACTCCCGTAGGCAATCAGCCCCAGCATTTT
>15|TRBD2|-|TRBJ2-1|TRBV6-1
CASSSTSGNYNEQFF
TGTGCCAGCAGTTCGACTAGCGGGAATTACAATGAGCAGTTCTTC
>16|-|few|TRBJ1-2|TRBV7-6
CASSPLRGKPSESYTF
TGTGCCAGCAGCCCCCTCCGGGGAAAACCCTCGGAGAGCTACACCTTC
>15|-|-|TRBJ1-5|TRBV19
CASSKYRELTEPQHF
TGTGCCAGTAGTAAATACCGGGAACTCACCGAGCCCCAGCATTTT
>15|-|few|TRBJ1-6|TRBV19
CASSTRTNYNSPLHF
TGTGCCAGTAGTACAAGGACAAATTATAATTCACCCCTCCACTTT
>14|-|-|TRBJ2-1|TRBV9
CASSVGTVYNEQFF
TGTGCCAGCAGCGTCGGGACGGTATACAATGAGCAGTTCTTC
>14|-|many|TRBJ2-7|TRBV7-2
CASSLFGGPYEQYF
TGTGCCAGCAGTCTTTTCGGGGGACCCTACGAGCAGTACTTC
>15|TRBD2|few|TRBJ2-2|TRBV6-1
CAGQGLADRSGELFF
TGTGCCGGGCAAGGACTAGCGGACCGGAGCGGGGAGCTGTTTTTT
>14|-|-|TRBJ2-3|TRBV6-1
CASARQPSTDTQYF
TGTGCCAGCGCCCGGCAGCCCTCGACAGATACGCAGTATTTT
>13|-|few|TRBJ2-3|TRBV25-1
CASSDKPTDTQYF
TGTGCCAGCAGTGATAAACCGACAGATACGCAGTATTTT
>16|TRBD1|few|TRBJ1-6|TRBV6-6
CASSYLLRTGASPLHF
TGTGCCAGCAGTTACCTCCTCCGAACAGGGGCTTCACCCCTCCACTTT
>13|-|-|TRBJ1-5|TRBV14
CASSPRSGQPQHF
TGTGCCAGCAGCCCCCGGTCCGGTCAGCCCCAGCATTTT
>13|-|-|TRBJ1-1|TRBV5-1
CASSLTYDTEAFF
TGCGCCAGCAGCCTGACCTACGACACTGAAGCTTTCTTT
>13|-|-|TRBJ1-1|TRBV5-5
CASTLRANTEAFF
TGTGCCAGCACCCTCAGGGCCAACACTGAAGCTTTCTTT
>14|-|-|TRBJ2-7|TRBV7-2
CASSSRPPDYEQYF
TGTGCCAGCAGCTCAAGACCCCCCGACTACGAGCAGTACTTC
>16|TRBD2|-|TRBJ2-5|TRBV10-2
CASSSIAGGPRETQYF
TGCGCCAGCAGTTCCATAGCGGGAGGGCCGCGAGAGACCCAGTACTTC
>15|TRBD1|-|TRBJ2-1|TRBV6-2/TRBV6-3
CASRNRGVSYNEQFF
TGTGCCAGCAGAAACAGGGGTGTGTCCTACAATGAGCAGTTCTTC
>14|-|many|TRBJ1-5|TRBV7-2
CASSFRGYDQPQHF
TGTGCCAGCAGCTTCCGAGGGTATGATCAGCCCCAGCATTTT
>15|TRBD2|-|TRBJ2-7|TRBV12-5
CARTTSGSYGYEQYF
TGTGCTAGAACGACTAGCGGGAGTTACGGATACGAGCAGTACTTC
>15|-|-|TRBJ2-7|TRBV18
CASSPLRGPNQEQYF
TGTGCCAGCTCACCGCTAAGAGGACCAAACCAGGAGCAGTACTTC
>15|-|many|TRBJ2-1|TRBV7-2
CASSSTPPSYNEQFF
TGTGCCAGCAGCTCGACTCCACCCTCCTACAATGAGCAGTTCTTC
>14|TRBD1|-|TRBJ1-2|TRBV6-1
CASRAPGTGDGYTF
TGTGCCAGCAGGGCTCCGGGAACAGGGGATGGCTACACCTTC
>15|-|-|TRBJ1-1|TRBV7-8
CASSLVQAVGTEAFF
TGTGCCAGCAGCTTAGTTCAGGCCGTGGGCACTGAAGCTTTCTTT